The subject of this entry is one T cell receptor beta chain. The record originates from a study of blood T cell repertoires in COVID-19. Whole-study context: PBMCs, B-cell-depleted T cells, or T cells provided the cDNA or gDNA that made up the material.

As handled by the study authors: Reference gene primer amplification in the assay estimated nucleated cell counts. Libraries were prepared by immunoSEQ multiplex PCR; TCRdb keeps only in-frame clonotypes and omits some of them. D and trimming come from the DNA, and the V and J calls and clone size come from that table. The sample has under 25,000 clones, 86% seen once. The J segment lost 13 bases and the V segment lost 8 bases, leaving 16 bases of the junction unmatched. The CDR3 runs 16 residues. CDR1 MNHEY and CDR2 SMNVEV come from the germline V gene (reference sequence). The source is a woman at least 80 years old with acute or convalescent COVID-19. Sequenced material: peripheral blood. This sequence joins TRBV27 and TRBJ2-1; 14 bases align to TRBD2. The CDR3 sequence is CASQTSGTSGRGVQFF. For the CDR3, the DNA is TGTGCCAGCCAGACCAGCGGGACTAGCGGGAGAGGGGTCCAGTTCTTC.